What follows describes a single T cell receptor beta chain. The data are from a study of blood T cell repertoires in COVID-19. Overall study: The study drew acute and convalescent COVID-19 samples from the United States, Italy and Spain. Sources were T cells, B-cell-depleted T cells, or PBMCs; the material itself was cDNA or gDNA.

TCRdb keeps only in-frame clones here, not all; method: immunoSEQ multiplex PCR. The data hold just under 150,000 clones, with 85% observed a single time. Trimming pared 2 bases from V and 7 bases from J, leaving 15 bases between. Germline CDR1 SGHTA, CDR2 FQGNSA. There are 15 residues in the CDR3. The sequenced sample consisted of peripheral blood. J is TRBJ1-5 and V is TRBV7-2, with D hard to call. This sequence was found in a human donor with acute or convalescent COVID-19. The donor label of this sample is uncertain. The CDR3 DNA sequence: TGTGCCAGCAGCTTATCCTCGGGTACCCACCAGCCCCAGCATTTT. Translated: CASSLSSGTHQPQHF.